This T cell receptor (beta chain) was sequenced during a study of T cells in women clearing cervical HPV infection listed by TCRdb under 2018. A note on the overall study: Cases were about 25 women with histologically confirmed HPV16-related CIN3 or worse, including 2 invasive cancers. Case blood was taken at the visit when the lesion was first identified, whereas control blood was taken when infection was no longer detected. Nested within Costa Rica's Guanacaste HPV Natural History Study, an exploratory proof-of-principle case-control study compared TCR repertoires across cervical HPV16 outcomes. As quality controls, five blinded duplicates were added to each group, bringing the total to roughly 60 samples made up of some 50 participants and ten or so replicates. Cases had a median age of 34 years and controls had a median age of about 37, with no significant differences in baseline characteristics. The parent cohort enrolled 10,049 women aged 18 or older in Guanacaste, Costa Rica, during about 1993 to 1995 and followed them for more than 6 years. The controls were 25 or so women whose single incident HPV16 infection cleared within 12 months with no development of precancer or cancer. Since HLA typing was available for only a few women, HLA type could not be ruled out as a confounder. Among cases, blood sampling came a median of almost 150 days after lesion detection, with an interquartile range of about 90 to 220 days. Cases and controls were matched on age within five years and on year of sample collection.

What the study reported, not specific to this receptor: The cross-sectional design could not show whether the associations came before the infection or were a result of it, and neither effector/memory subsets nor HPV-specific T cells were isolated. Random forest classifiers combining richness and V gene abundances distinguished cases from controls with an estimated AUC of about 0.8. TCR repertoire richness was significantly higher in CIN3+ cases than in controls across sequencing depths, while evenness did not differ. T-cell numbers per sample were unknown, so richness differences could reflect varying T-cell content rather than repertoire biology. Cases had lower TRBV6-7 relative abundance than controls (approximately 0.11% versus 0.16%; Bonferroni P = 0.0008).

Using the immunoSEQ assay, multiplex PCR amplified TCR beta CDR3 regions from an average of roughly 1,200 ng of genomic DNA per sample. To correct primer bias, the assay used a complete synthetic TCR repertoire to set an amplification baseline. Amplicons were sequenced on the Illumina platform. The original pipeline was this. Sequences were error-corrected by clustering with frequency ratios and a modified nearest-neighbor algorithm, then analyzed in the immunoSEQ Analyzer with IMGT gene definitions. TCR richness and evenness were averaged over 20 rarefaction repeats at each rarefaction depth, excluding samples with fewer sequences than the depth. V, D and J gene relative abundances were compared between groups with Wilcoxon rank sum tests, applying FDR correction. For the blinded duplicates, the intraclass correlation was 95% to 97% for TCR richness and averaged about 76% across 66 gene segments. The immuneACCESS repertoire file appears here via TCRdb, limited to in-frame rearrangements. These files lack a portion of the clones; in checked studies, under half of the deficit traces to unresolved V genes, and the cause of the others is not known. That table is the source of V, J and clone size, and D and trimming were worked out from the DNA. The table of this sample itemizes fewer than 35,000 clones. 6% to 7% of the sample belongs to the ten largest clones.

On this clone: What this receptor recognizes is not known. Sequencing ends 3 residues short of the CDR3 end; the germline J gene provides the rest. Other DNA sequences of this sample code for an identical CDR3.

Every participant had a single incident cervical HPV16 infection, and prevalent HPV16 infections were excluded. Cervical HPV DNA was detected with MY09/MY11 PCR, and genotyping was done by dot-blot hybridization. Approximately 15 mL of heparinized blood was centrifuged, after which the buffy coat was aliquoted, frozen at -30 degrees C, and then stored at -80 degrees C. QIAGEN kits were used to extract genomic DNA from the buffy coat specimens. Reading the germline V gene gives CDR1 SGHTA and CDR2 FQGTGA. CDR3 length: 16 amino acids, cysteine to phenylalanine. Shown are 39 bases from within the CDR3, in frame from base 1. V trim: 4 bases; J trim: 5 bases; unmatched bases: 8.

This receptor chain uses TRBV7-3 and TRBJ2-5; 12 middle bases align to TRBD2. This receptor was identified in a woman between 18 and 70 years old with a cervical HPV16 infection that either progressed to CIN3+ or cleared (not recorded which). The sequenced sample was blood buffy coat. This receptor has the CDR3 CASSSPGLAGGETQYF. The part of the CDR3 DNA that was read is TGTGCCAGCAGCTCCCCGGGACTAGCGGGTGGCGAGACC.